This T cell receptor (beta chain) was captured in a study of blood T cell repertoires in COVID-19. Germline V CDR1 and CDR2: SGHDT, YYEEEE. V was pared by 4 bases and J by 8 bases, with 5 bases of the junction left unmatched. The CDR3 is 14 residues long. Measured with immunoSEQ multiplex PCR; TCRdb has only the in-frame clones, and not every one. Found here are 260,000 or so clones, around 90% of them singletons; the top ten hold 9.4%. This clone was seen more than once but under ten times. The sample holds other DNA sequences that translate to the same CDR3. The sequenced material came from peripheral blood. The chain recombines TRBV5-6 with TRBJ1-6; 8 bases are shared with TRBD1. This clonotype originated in a man aged 18 to 29 with active or convalescent COVID-19. CDR3: CASSRGQGDSPLHF. The CDR3 nucleotides are TGTGCCAGCAGCAGAGGACAGGGTGATTCACCCCTCCACTTT.